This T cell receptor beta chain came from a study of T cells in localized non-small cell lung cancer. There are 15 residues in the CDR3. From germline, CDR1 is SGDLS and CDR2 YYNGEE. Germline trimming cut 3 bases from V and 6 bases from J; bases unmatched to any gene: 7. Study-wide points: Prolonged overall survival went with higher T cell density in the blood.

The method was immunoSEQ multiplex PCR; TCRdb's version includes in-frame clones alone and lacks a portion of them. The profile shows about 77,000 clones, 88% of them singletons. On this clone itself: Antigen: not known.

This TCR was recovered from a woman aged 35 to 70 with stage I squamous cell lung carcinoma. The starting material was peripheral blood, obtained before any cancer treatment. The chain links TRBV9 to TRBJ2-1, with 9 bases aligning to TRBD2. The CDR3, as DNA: TGTGCCAGCAGCGGCGGACTAGCGATCGGCAATGAGCAGTTCTTC. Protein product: CASSGGLAIGNEQFF.